Presented here are 32 T cell receptor beta chains from one specimen sequenced in a study of blood T cell repertoires in COVID-19. Clones were sequenced by immunoSEQ multiplex PCR, and TCRdb holds only the in-frame ones, with some missing. The table has more than 100,000 clones, 90% seen once. Material for sequencing was peripheral blood. The receptors were gathered from an older woman with COVID-19, enrolled during active disease.

The gene calls are TRBV5-1 and TRBJ1-2, with 9 bases fitting TRBD1. Germline V gene sequence: CDR1 SGHRS, CDR2 YFSETQ. The V segment lost 2 bases and the J segment 8 bases; nucleotides outside the gene matches: 7. This CDR3 is 14 amino acids long. The CDR3 region has the DNA TGCGCCAGCAGCTTAGGGGACAGGGATGGCGGCTACACCTTC. Residues: CASSLGDRDGGYTF.

The CDR3 sequence: CASRGGGSGNTIYF. As DNA, the CDR3 is TGTGCCAGCAGGGGAGGAGGCTCTGGAAACACCATATATTTT. J is TRBJ1-3 and V is TRBV25-1; no reliable D call. Germline CDR1 is MGHDK and CDR2 is SYGVNS. This CDR3 region has 14 residues. Between the trimmed V and J ends, which lost 6 bases and 0 bases, there was a span of 9 bases.

In DNA, the CDR3 is TGTGCCAGCAGCCGTTGGGACACCCAAGAGACCCAGTACTTC. Translation gives CASSRWDTQETQYF. The chain combines TRBV3-1 (or the pseudogene TRBV3-2) with TRBJ2-5, with a weak D call TRBD1 (6 bases). The CDR3 extends over 14 amino acids. The germline V gene encodes CDR1 LGHDT and CDR2 YNNKEL (reference sequence). V was trimmed by 4 bases and J by 1 base, leaving 10 bases between them.

V is TRBV6-2 or TRBV6-3 and J is TRBJ2-5; 7 nucleotides match TRBD1. Germline V gene sequence: CDR1 MNHEY, CDR2 SVGEGT. The CDR3 is 16 residues long. J gave up 1 base and V 5 bases, and 10 bases lay outside the gene matches. The CDR3 protein is CASSLDRERIQETQYF. The CDR3 coding sequence is TGTGCCAGCAGTCTCGACAGGGAGAGAATCCAAGAGACCCAGTACTTC.

The V and J genes are TRBV5-6 and TRBJ2-1, with 10 bases lining up with TRBD1. CDR3 length: 16 amino acids. Germline V gene lookup returns CDR1 SGHDT and CDR2 YYEEEE. The trim removed 3 bases at V and 2 bases at J, leaving 5 bases unmatched. CDR3 amino acids: CASSSETGGPYNEQFF. In DNA, the CDR3 is TGTGCCAGCAGCTCGGAGACAGGGGGCCCCTACAATGAGCAGTTCTTC.

The CDR3 DNA follows: TGTGCCAGCAGTTACACGGCACAGGGGGAGGGTGAAGCTTTCTTT. Encoded protein: CASSYTAQGEGEAFF. The chain joins TRBV6-5 to TRBJ1-1; 8 bases map to TRBD1. V dropped 2 bases and J dropped 7; count of bases not matched to a gene: 9. Per the germline V gene, CDR1 is MNHEY and CDR2 is SVGAGI. This CDR3 is built from 15 residues.

The chain has TRBV4-1 and TRBJ1-4; maybe TRBD1 (5 bases). The germline V gene has CDR1 MGHRA and CDR2 YSYEKL. V was shortened by 0 bases and J by 8 bases, with 16 bases between the two germline ends. This CDR3 has 16 amino acids. CDR3 nucleotide sequence: TGCGCCAGCAGCCAAGATCAGGTCAGGGCGCGGGAAAAACTGTTTTTT. Amino acids: CASSQDQVRAREKLFF.

The genes are TRBV2 and TRBJ1-6; D ambiguous. CDR1 is SNHLY, CDR2 FYNNEI, per germline. The CDR3 consists of 14 residues. V lost 4 bases, J lost 4 bases, and 8 bases lay in between. The CDR3 sequence: CASSAGRYNSPLHF. CDR3 DNA sequence: TGTGCCAGCAGTGCCGGCAGGTATAATTCACCCCTCCACTTT.

The rearrangement joins TRBV7-9 to TRBJ1-3; D gene uncertain. V lost 6 bases to trimming and J lost 0 bases, with 12 bases between them. The CDR3 has 15 amino acids. CDR1 is SEHNR, CDR2 FQNEAQ, per germline (reference sequence). CDR3 amino acids: CASSMAGFSGNTIYF. CDR3 bases: TGTGCCAGCAGTATGGCAGGCTTCTCTGGAAACACCATATATTTT. Drawing the rest from reference TRBV7-9 and TRBJ1-3, the complete variable domain is DTGVSQNPRHKITKRGQNVTFRCDPISEHNRLYWYRQTLGQGPEFLTYFQNEAQLEKSRLLSDRFSAERPKGSFSTLEIQRTEQGDSAMYLCASSMAGFSGNTIYFGEGSWLTVV.

The V gene is TRBV19, the J gene TRBJ2-3; D is unclear. This CDR3 has 12 amino acids. V gave up 6 bases and J gave up 5 bases, with 9 bases separating them. Germline V gene sequence: CDR1 LNHDA, CDR2 SQIVND (reference sequence). CDR3 sequence reads: CASRGRRDTQYF. The CDR3 DNA follows: TGTGCCAGTAGAGGAAGGAGAGATACGCAGTATTTT.

The J gene is TRBJ2-1, the V gene TRBV9, with 12 bases that match TRBD2. This CDR3 comprises 15 residues. Germline V gene data show CDR1 as SGDLS and CDR2 as YYNGEE. The junction had 6 bases not matched to a gene; V was cut back by 3 bases and J by 8 bases. This CDR3 is CASSERLAGDHEQFF. Written as DNA, the CDR3 is TGTGCCAGCAGCGAAAGACTAGCGGGGGATCATGAGCAGTTCTTC.

The chain has TRBV6-4 and TRBJ2-3, with D perhaps matching TRBD2 (6 bases). The CDR3 covers 15 residues. Germline assignment: CDR1 MRHNA and CDR2 SNTAGT. V gave up 1 base and J gave up 1 base, with 9 bases separating them. CDR3 loop: CASSDFGGGTDTQYF. The CDR3 bases are TGTGCCAGCAGTGACTTTGGAGGGGGCACAGATACGCAGTATTTT.

This clone appeared a single time. This same CDR3 is encoded by further DNA sequences in the sample. The rearrangement uses TRBV5-6 and TRBJ2-7; D perhaps matches TRBD1 (6 bases). Germline V gene sequence: CDR1 SGHDT, CDR2 YYEEEE. The CDR3 runs 14 residues. Trimming removed 1 base from V and 2 bases from J, with 10 bases in between. CDR3 DNA sequence: TGTGCCAGCAGCTTGTTGCAGGGGACCTACGAGCAGTACTTC. It specifies CASSLLQGTYEQYF.

The chain uses TRBV15 and TRBJ2-3; 10 nucleotides match TRBD2. Germline V gene data show CDR1 as LNHNV and CDR2 as YYDKDF (reference sequence). This CDR3 is 15 amino acids long. With 4 bases clipped from V and 2 bases from J, the junction kept 3 bases outside the gene matches. The CDR3 DNA sequence: TGTGCCACCAGCACCCTAGCGGGGGCCACAGATACGCAGTATTTT. This gives the protein CATSTLAGATDTQYF.

J is TRBJ1-2 and V is TRBV3-1 (or the pseudogene TRBV3-2); 7 nucleotides align to TRBD1. The CDR3 contains 13 residues. J gave up 4 bases and V 1 base, and 0 bases lay outside the gene matches. Germline V gene sequence: CDR1 LGHDT, CDR2 YNNKEL (reference sequence). In DNA form, the CDR3 reads TGTGCCAGCAGCCAAGGACAGGGCTATGGCTACACCTTC. Translating it yields CASSQGQGYGYTF.

The chain employs TRBV25-1 and TRBJ2-3; perhaps TRBD1 as D (5 bases). The CDR3 has 17 amino acids. Per the germline V gene, CDR1 is MGHDK and CDR2 is SYGVNS. V was shortened by 2 bases and J by 1 base, with 16 bases between the two germline ends. The CDR3 here is CASSEQGLRWGTDTQYF. Here the CDR3 DNA reads TGTGCCAGCAGTGAACAGGGTCTTAGGTGGGGCACAGATACGCAGTATTTT.

The chain couples TRBV2 to TRBJ2-3; 14 bases agree with TRBD2. The length of the CDR3 is 18 residues. The junction had 7 bases not matched to a gene; V was cut back by 5 bases and J by 0 bases. Germline V gene lookup returns CDR1 SNHLY and CDR2 FYNNEI. CDR3 coding DNA: TGTGCCAGCAGTCTCCGACTAGCGGGGGGGCCTAGCACAGATACGCAGTATTTT. Translating it yields CASSLRLAGGPSTDTQYF.

This clone has a single count. The V call is TRBV4-2, the J call TRBJ2-1, with 7 nucleotides matching TRBD2. The CDR3 runs to 16 residues. V was clipped by 0 bases and J by 6 bases; unmatched bases: 8. CDR1 is LGHNA, CDR2 YNFKEQ, per germline. As DNA, the CDR3 is TGTGCCAGCAGCCAAGATCCGACTAGCCCCGGCAATGAGCAGTTCTTC. Translated, it gives CASSQDPTSPGNEQFF.

The V gene is TRBV6-2 or TRBV6-3, the J gene TRBJ2-2; perhaps TRBD2 as D (5 bases). The CDR3 loop spans 17 amino acids. CDR1 is MNHEY, CDR2 SVGEGT, per germline. Trimming removed 0 bases from V and 7 bases from J, with 18 bases in between. CDR3 DNA: TGTGCCAGCAGTTACTCCCCGGTACTGGGAGCGCTCGGGGAGCTGTTTTTT. Encoded protein: CASSYSPVLGALGELFF.

V usage is TRBV7-2 and J usage is TRBJ1-5; 7 bases are shared with TRBD1. The V and J ends lost 5 bases and 3 bases, in that order; junction bases with no gene match: 7. CDR3 length equals 15 residues. Germline assignment: CDR1 SGHTA and CDR2 FQGNSA. CDR3 nucleotides: TGTGCCAGCAGCCCCCAGGGGGGTAACAATCAGCCCCAGCATTTT. Its protein product is CASSPQGGNNQPQHF.

V usage is TRBV29-1 and J usage is TRBJ2-3; 10 bases are shared with TRBD1. Unmatched junction bases numbered 9, after V lost 6 bases and J lost 3 bases. Germline V gene sequence: CDR1 SQVTM, CDR2 ANQGSEA. The CDR3 consists of 15 residues. The CDR3 DNA reads as TGCAGCGTCGGGGGACCGGGACAGGGGACAGATACGCAGTATTTT. Amino acid sequence: CSVGGPGQGTDTQYF.

This chain links TRBV9 with TRBJ1-1; 10 bases fit TRBD1. The germline gives CDR1 SGDLS, CDR2 YYNGEE. This CDR3 region has 16 residues. V gave up 4 bases and J gave up 0 bases; unmatched junction bases: 6. CDR3 region: CASSKGTGAMNTEAFF. CDR3 DNA: TGTGCCAGCAGCAAAGGGACAGGGGCCATGAACACTGAAGCTTTCTTT.

This chain joins TRBV9 and TRBJ1-6; no clear D. The length of the CDR3 is 14 residues. Germline CDR1 SGDLS, CDR2 YYNGEE. Trimming took off 0 bases at V and 8 bases at J, with 9 bases between the two ends. In DNA form, the CDR3 reads TGTGCCAGCAGCGTAGGTATACCGGATTCACCCCTCCACTTT. It yields the protein CASSVGIPDSPLHF.

The chain couples TRBV18 to TRBJ2-2, with D possibly TRBD1 on 5 matching bases. CDR1 is KGHSH, CDR2 LQKENI, per germline. V was cut by 0 bases and J by 1 base, with 9 bases left in between. This CDR3 contains 16 residues. CDR3 coding DNA: TGTGCCAGCTCACCACCGAACAGGAGGAACACCGGGGAGCTGTTTTTT. Its protein product is CASSPPNRRNTGELFF.

J is TRBJ2-7 and V is TRBV5-8, with D perhaps matching TRBD2 (5 bases). Germline assignment: CDR1 SGHTS and CDR2 YDEGEE. CDR3 size: 16 residues. Trimming took 3 bases from V and 3 from J, leaving 19 bases between them. CDR3 amino acids: CASSSQRPRELYEQYF. The CDR3 DNA is TGTGCCAGCAGCTCCCAACGCCCCCGGGAACTCTACGAGCAGTACTTC. Full variable domain (outside the CDR3, taken from reference TRBV5-8 and TRBJ2-7): EAGVTQSPTHLIKTRGQQATLRCSPISGHTSVYWYQQALGLGLQFLLWYDEGEERNRGNFPPRFSGRQFPNYSSELNVNALELEDSALYLCASSSQRPRELYEQYFGPGTRLTVT.

The rearrangement uses TRBV7-9 and TRBJ2-3, with D perhaps matching TRBD2 (5 bases). Trimming stripped 1 base from V and 11 bases from J, with 16 bases between. CDR1 is SEHNR and CDR2 is FQNEAQ in the germline V gene (reference sequence). The CDR3 has 14 residues. The CDR3 nucleotides read TGTGCCAGCAGCTTAGACAGCCAACTAGGGAGGCAGTATTTT. This gives the protein CASSLDSQLGRQYF.

The chain carries TRBV7-2 and TRBJ1-2; TRBD1 might be the D (5 bases). The CDR3 runs to 14 residues. Per the germline V gene, CDR1 is SGHTA and CDR2 is FQGNSA. With 2 bases removed from V and 7 bases from J, the gap between germline ends came to 14 bases. The CDR3 region has the DNA TGTGCCAGCAGCTTACCAGGGTATCAAGGTGGCTACACCTTC. Encoded protein: CASSLPGYQGGYTF.

The chain links TRBV18 to TRBJ1-1; D ambiguous. Per the germline V gene, CDR1 is KGHSH and CDR2 is LQKENI. The CDR3 is made up of 14 amino acids. The V and J ends lost 4 bases and 5 bases respectively, with 14 bases between them. The CDR3 DNA follows: TGTGCCAGCTCACTCCGGGAAGGGCAAACTGAAGCTTTCTTT. The encoded protein is CASSLREGQTEAFF.

The gene calls are TRBV7-3 and TRBJ2-6, with unresolved D. Per germline, CDR1 SGHTA and CDR2 FQGTGA. CDR3 length equals 17 residues. The ends were cut back, 3 bases at V and 0 bases at J, with 12 bases in the middle. The CDR3 nucleotides are TGTGCCAGCAGCTTTGAAAGCTCTCACTCTGGGGCCAACGTCCTGACTTTC. This translates into CASSFESSHSGANVLTF.

The chain links TRBV11-3 to TRBJ2-3, with 7 bases fitting TRBD2. This CDR3 is 15 amino acids long. V lost 3 bases, J lost 2 bases, and 5 bases stayed unmatched. CDR1 and CDR2 from the germline V gene are SGHNT and YENEEA. The CDR3 loop is CASSFRAGTTDTQYF. The CDR3 bases are TGTGCCAGCAGCTTCAGAGCGGGGACCACAGATACGCAGTATTTT.

This clone was counted a few times. J is TRBJ1-3 and V is TRBV5-6; maybe TRBD1 (6 bases). The CDR3 spans 16 residues. The ends were cut back, 1 base at V and 4 bases at J, with 15 bases in the middle. CDR1 and CDR2 (germline): SGHDT, YYEEEE. DNA for the CDR3: TGTGCCAGCAGCTTGTTAACAGGGTTCTTCGGAAACACCATATATTTT. It encodes CASSLLTGFFGNTIYF.

The chain has TRBV3-1 (or the pseudogene TRBV3-2) and TRBJ2-1, with D possibly matching TRBD2 (5 bases). Trimming cost V 3 bases and J 7 bases, with 13 bases left between them. The CDR3 sequence is 14 residues long. CDR1 LGHDT and CDR2 YNNKEL come from the germline V gene (reference sequence). The CDR3 is CASSQRREGNEQFF. The CDR3, as DNA: TGTGCCAGCAGCCAGCGTCGGGAAGGTAATGAGCAGTTCTTC.